This TCR beta chain was captured by sequencing in a study of neurological immune-mediated disorders. The study, taken as a whole, reports: None of the CDR3 amino acid sequences of expanded clones were shared across subjects, and this suggested private repertoires in all groups.

Notes on this clonotype: Its antigen is as yet unknown.

5'RACE generated cDNA with 10-nucleotide random UMIs. Each CDR3 protein gets one entry after TCRdb re-called the 5' RACE reads with MiXCR. Here the sample spans around 100,000 distinct CDR3 sequences, roughly a tenth being singletons. Germline CDR1 DFQATT, CDR2 SNEGSKA (reference sequence). The V gene end was trimmed by 5 bases and the J gene end by 3 bases; junction bases not matched to a gene: 3. The CDR3 contains 12 residues. The time point denotes: longitudinal time-point 3. The receptor comes from a female donor with HTLV-1-associated myelopathy (HAM/TSP). The chain joins TRBV20-1 to TRBJ2-7; 8 bases line up with TRBD1. The sequenced sample consisted of PBMCs. This chain's CDR3 is CSAPGGYYEQYF. CDR3 DNA sequence: TGCAGTGCTCCAGGGGGCTACTACGAGCAGTACTTC.